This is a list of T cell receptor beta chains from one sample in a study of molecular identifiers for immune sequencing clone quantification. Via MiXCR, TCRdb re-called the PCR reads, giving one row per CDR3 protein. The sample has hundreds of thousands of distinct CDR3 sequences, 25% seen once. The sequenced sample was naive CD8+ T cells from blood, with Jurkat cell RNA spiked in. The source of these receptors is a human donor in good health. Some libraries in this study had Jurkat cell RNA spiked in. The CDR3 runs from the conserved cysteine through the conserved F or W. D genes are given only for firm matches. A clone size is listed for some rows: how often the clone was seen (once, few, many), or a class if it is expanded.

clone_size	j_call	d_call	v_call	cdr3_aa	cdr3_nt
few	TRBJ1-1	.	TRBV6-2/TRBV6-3	CASSYSWAEAFF	TGTGCCAGCAGTTACAGCTGGGCTGAAGCTTTCTTT
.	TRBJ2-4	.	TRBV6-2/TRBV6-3	CASSSREVLWAKNIQYF	TGTGCCAGCAGTTCCAGGGAAGTCCTATGGGCCAAAAACATTCAGTACTTC
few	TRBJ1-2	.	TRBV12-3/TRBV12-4	CASSLGAVDYGYTF	TGTGCCAGCAGTTTAGGCGCGGTTGACTATGGCTACACCTTC
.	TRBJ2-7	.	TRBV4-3	CASSQDRAGCEQYF	TGCGCCAGCAGCCAAGATAGGGCAGGCTGCGAGCAGTACTTC
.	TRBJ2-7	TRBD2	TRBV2	CASRETSGRPYEQYF	TGTGCCAGCAGAGAAACTAGCGGCAGGCCCTACGAGCAGTACTTC
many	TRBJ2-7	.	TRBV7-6	CASSPRGYHEQYF	TGTGCCAGCAGCCCGAGGGGGTACCACGAGCAGTACTTC
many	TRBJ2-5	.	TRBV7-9	CASSHHGVGETQYF	TGTGCCAGCAGCCACCACGGGGTTGGAGAGACCCAGTACTTC
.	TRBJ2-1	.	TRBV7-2	CARSLAGTPGTDNEQFF	TGTGCCCGCAGCTTAGCCGGGACCCCAGGGACCGACAATGAGCAGTTCTTC
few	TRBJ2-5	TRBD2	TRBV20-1	CSARGLAGGETQYF	TGCAGTGCTAGAGGACTAGCGGGGGGAGAGACCCAGTACTTC
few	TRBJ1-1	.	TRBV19	CASSILGGNTEAFF	TGTGCCAGTAGTATTTTGGGGGGTAACACTGAAGCTTTCTTT
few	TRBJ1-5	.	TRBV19	CATQAGGNQPQHF	TGTGCCACCCAAGCGGGGGGCAATCAGCCCCAGCATTTT
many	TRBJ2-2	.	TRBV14	CASSQDYGTTYTGELFF	TGTGCCAGCAGCCAAGATTATGGGACAACTTACACCGGGGAGCTGTTTTTT
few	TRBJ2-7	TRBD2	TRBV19	CASSPTSGGDEQYF	TGTGCCAGTAGTCCGACTAGCGGGGGTGACGAGCAGTACTTC
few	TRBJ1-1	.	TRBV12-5	CASAVDRNTEAFF	TGTGCTAGTGCCGTAGACAGGAACACTGAAGCTTTCTTT
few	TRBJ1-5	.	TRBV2	CASSEAGGLSQPQHF	TGTGCCAGCAGTGAAGCTGGAGGTCTGAGTCAGCCCCAGCATTTT
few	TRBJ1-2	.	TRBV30	CAWSESYGYTF	TGTGCCTGGAGTGAGTCGTATGGCTACACCTTC
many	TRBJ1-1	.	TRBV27	CASKVGGYTEAFF	TGTGCCAGTAAGGTGGGCGGATACACTGAAGCTTTCTTT
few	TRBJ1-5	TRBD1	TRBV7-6	CASSYTTGHQPQHF	TGTGCCAGCAGCTACACGACAGGGCATCAGCCCCAGCATTTT
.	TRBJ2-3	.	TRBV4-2	CASSQDGASRSDTQYF	TGTGCCAGCAGCCAAGATGGGGCGAGTCGGTCAGATACGCAGTATTTT
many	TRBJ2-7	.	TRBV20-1	CSASWLSSYEQYF	TGCAGTGCTAGCTGGCTGAGCTCCTACGAGCAGTACTTC
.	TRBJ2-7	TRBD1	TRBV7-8	CASSLLYLGQAEQYF	TGTGCCAGCAGCTTACTCTACCTAGGACAGGCCGAGCAGTACTTC
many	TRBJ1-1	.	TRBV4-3	CASSQEAEENTEAFF	TGCGCCAGCAGCCAAGAGGCGGAGGAGAACACTGAAGCTTTCTTT